These 12 T cell receptor beta chains were sequenced from one sample in a study of breast tumors, draining lymph nodes, adjacent tissues. The lymph nodes were axillary draining lymph nodes from breast cancer patients. TCRdb processed the multiplex PCR reads anew with MiXCR; each CDR3 protein has one entry. The sample includes around 150,000 distinct CDR3 sequences, 20% to 25% of them seen just once. The material sequenced was axillary lymph node tissue. The origin of the receptors is a female donor with breast cancer. Some clones in this sample may be carry-over from other donors' samples.

The sample holds many counts of this clonotype. The chain employs TRBV6-1 and TRBJ1-2; 10 positions match TRBD1. Trimming took 2 bases from V and 7 from J; bases not matched to a gene: 7. The germline V gene encodes CDR1 MNHNS and CDR2 SASEGT. The CDR3 is 15 amino acids. CDR3 DNA sequence: TGTGCCAGCAGTGAACCGGGACAGGGGTGGGGTGGCTACACCTTC. Its translation: CASSEPGQGWGGYTF.

This clonotype was seen many times. The chain carries TRBV6-1 and TRBJ2-7, with 7 bases identical to TRBD2. From germline, CDR1 is MNHNS and CDR2 SASEGT. With V trimmed by 7 bases and J by 1 base, 4 bases remained unmatched. The CDR3 has 13 residues. CDR3 sequence reads: CASTASGSYEQYF. For the CDR3, the DNA is TGTGCCAGCACCGCTAGCGGATCCTACGAGCAGTACTTC.

The chain employs TRBV7-2 and TRBJ2-5; 9 positions agree with TRBD1. This CDR3 comprises 14 residues. Germline V lookup: CDR1 SGHTA, CDR2 FQGNSA. The ends lost 5 bases at V and 5 bases at J; junction bases unmatched: 6. DNA of the CDR3: TGTGCCAGCAGCAGCGGAGGACAGGGGGAGACCCAGTACTTC. Translating gives CASSSGGQGETQYF.

The rearrangement joins TRBV28 to TRBJ2-5; tentative D call: TRBD2 (6 bases). The CDR3 consists of 12 residues. V gave up 8 bases and J gave up 2 bases, with 9 bases separating them. Germline V lookup: CDR1 MDHEN, CDR2 SYDVKM. CDR3 sequence: CASRDLQETQYF. The CDR3 nucleotides read TGTGCCAGCCGGGACTTGCAAGAGACCCAGTACTTC.

This clonotype appeared many times. This chain links TRBV20-1 with TRBJ2-1; D is possibly TRBD2 (6 bases). The V gene's germline CDR1 is DFQATT and CDR2 SNEGSKA (reference sequence). V lost 1 base, J lost 10 bases, and 17 bases lay in between. This CDR3 region has 14 residues. In DNA form, the CDR3 reads TGCAGTGCTAGAGGTGGCCTAGCGCGCGGAGAGCAGTTCTTC. This encodes CSARGGLARGEQFF.

Concerning this clonotype itself: One end of the junction does not line up with germline, which may come from a read error. The rearrangement links TRBV19 to TRBJ2-1; the match to TRBD2 covers 12 bases. The length of the CDR3 is 15 residues. The germline V gene encodes CDR1 LNHDA and CDR2 SQIVND (reference sequence). This CDR3 is CACSISSGRADEQFF. In DNA form, the CDR3 reads TGTGCCTGTAGTATCTCTAGCGGGAGGGCCGATGAGCAGTTCTTC.

With regard to this clonotype: It may be a read error: a sequence one base away is much more abundant. This rearrangement joins TRBV5-4 to TRBJ2-1, with D uncertain. V was cut by 6 bases and J by 15 bases, with 19 bases left in between. This CDR3 has 12 amino acids. Germline CDR1 SGHNT, CDR2 YYREEE (reference sequence). The CDR3 sequence: CASNVGTLPPFF. As DNA, the CDR3 is TGTGCCAGCAACGTTGGAACCCTACCACCGTTCTTC.

This clonotype was counted at least ten times. The gene calls are TRBV20-1 and TRBJ2-7; 9 nucleotides match TRBD1. The CDR3 loop spans 13 amino acids. CDR1 and CDR2 (germline): DFQATT, SNEGSKA (reference sequence). Losses at the gene ends were 6 bases for V and 6 bases for J; bases not matched to a gene: 9. Written as DNA, the CDR3 is TGCAGTGCAACCCGGGACAGGGACTCCGAGCAGTACTTC. It specifies CSATRDRDSEQYF.

This clonotype appeared many times. This chain joins TRBV29-1 and TRBJ2-3, with 7 bases lining up with TRBD2. The CDR3 totals 15 residues. Trimming cost V 0 bases and J 3 bases; bases outside gene matches: 6. Germline V CDR1 and CDR2: SQVTM, ANQGSEA. DNA of the CDR3: TGCAGCGTTGAAGATCAGGCGGGAGTAACAGATACGCAGTATTTT. The encoded protein is CSVEDQAGVTDTQYF.

At least ten counts were recorded for this clonotype. The chain carries TRBV7-8 and TRBJ2-1, with D unresolved. Germline V gene lookup returns CDR1 SGHVS and CDR2 FQNEAQ. CDR3 size: 16 residues. Trimming took off 1 base at V and 4 bases at J, with 14 bases between the two ends. This CDR3 reads CASSLGGDGRYNEQFF. CDR3 bases: TGTGCCAGCAGCTTAGGAGGAGACGGACGATACAATGAGCAGTTCTTC.

This clonotype was found many times. The chain couples TRBV3-1 to TRBJ1-6; D perhaps matches TRBD1 (5 bases). V shed 5 bases and J shed 6 bases, with 17 bases lying between them. CDR1 and CDR2 from the germline V gene are LGHDT and YNNKEL (reference sequence). This CDR3 has 16 residues. For the CDR3, the DNA is TGTGCCAGCAGCTCGCGGACGGGGGATTTTAATTCACCCCTCCACTTT. Its translation: CASSSRTGDFNSPLHF.

This clonotype was counted ten times or more. The chain employs TRBV9 and TRBJ2-7, with 7 bases fitting TRBD2. V lost 4 bases to trimming and J lost 5 bases; unmatched junction nucleotides: 12. The germline gives CDR1 SGDLS, CDR2 YYNGEE. The CDR3 spans 15 residues. This CDR3 reads CASSPHRFAGDEQYF. CDR3 nucleotide sequence: TGTGCCAGCAGCCCCCACCGTTTTGCGGGAGACGAGCAGTACTTC.